The source of this T cell receptor (beta chain) is a study of shared clonotypes between healthy human individuals. Germline CDR1 and CDR2: SGHAT and FQNNGV. This CDR3 has 15 amino acids. Trimming removed 0 bases from V and 4 bases from J, with 13 bases in between. The table came from immunoSEQ multiplex PCR; TCRdb's copy has only in-frame clones and leaves some out. This sample has fewer than 3 million clones, with approximately 90% found just once. The sequenced material came from naive CD4+ T cells from PBMCs. The subset was: CD45RA+ positively selected. The V and J genes are TRBV11-2 and TRBJ2-7, with D perhaps TRBD1 (6 bases). The sequence was collected from a man aged 18 to 29 in good health. Some clones in this sample may be carry-over from other donors' samples. The CDR3 here is CASSLDLARGYEQYF. DNA of the CDR3: TGTGCCAGCAGCTTAGATCTCGCCAGGGGATACGAGCAGTACTTC.